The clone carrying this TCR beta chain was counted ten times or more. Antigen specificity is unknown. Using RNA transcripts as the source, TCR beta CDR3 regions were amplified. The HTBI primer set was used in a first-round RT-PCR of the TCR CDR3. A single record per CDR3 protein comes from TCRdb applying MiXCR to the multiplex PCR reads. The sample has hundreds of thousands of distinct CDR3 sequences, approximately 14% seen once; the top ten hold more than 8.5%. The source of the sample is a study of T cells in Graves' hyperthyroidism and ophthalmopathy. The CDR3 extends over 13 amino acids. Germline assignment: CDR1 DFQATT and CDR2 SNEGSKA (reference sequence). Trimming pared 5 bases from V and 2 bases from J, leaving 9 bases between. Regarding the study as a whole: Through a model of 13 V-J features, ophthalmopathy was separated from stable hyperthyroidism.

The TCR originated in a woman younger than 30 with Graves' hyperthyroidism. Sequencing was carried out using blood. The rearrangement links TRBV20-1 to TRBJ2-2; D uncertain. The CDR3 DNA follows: TGCAGTGCTCCAACTACCAACACCGGGGAGCTGTTTTTT. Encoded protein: CSAPTTNTGELFF.